A single sample gave rise to the 10 T cell receptor beta chains below, sequenced in a study of Ad26.COV2.S vaccination and SARS-CoV-2 variants. Regarding treatment: over 15 received Ad26.COV2.S at low or high dose, single or two shots; five or six received placebo; per-sample allocation not given. Samples analyzed were those drawn on day 63 after the first vaccine or placebo injection. Generated by immunoSEQ multiplex PCR, the TCRdb table keeps only in-frame clones and is missing some. The sample yields roughly 400,000 clones, 90% seen once. This sample comprised peripheral blood, obtained in a trial of Ad26.COV2.S vaccine versus placebo. Every receptor here comes from a person aged 18-60 years who received the Ad26.COV2.S COVID-19 vaccine or a placebo.

This clone was detected once. The V and J genes are TRBV27 and TRBJ2-7, with D possibly matching TRBD2 (6 bases). Looked up from germline, CDR1 is MNHEY and CDR2 is SMNVEV (reference sequence). This CDR3 has 15 amino acids. V was pared by 5 bases and J by 0 bases, with 14 bases between. The CDR3: CASSPLREDSYEQYF. DNA for the CDR3: TGTGCCAGCAGTCCGCTAAGGGAGGACTCCTACGAGCAGTACTTC.

Comment on this clone: No DNA is shown, since the ends of the CDR3 on it are uncertain; the CDR3 is the one TCRdb lists. The rearrangement uses TRBV30 and TRBJ2-1. The CDR3 has 13 residues if both end residues are counted. Germline V gene lookup returns CDR1 GTSNPN and CDR2 SVGIG (reference sequence). The CDR3 reads CAWSVGIGSGPFF.

The V and J genes are TRBV10-3 and TRBJ2-1; 11 nucleotides agree with TRBD2. Germline CDR1 reads ENHRY; CDR2 reads SYGVKD. The trim removed 2 bases at V and 8 bases at J, leaving 5 bases unmatched. The CDR3 is 15 amino acids. CDR3 nucleotide sequence: TGTGCCATCAGTGAGACTAGCGGGAGAGGCGATGAGCAGTTCTTC. Amino acid sequence: CAISETSGRGDEQFF.

This chain connects TRBV27 to TRBJ1-6; weak D call: TRBD1 (5 bases). This CDR3 region has 16 residues. The ends were cut back, 2 bases at V and 7 bases at J, with 15 bases in the middle. Germline V gene sequence: CDR1 MNHEY, CDR2 SMNVEV (reference sequence). The CDR3 is CASSLGRGFGNSPLHF. CDR3 DNA sequence: TGTGCCAGCAGTTTAGGGAGGGGTTTCGGAAATTCACCCCTCCACTTT.

This chain connects TRBV19 to TRBJ1-5; D gene unclear. The germline V gene has CDR1 LNHDA and CDR2 SQIVND (reference sequence). The ends were cut back, 3 bases at V and 7 bases at J, with 7 bases in the middle. There are 12 residues in the CDR3. CDR3 DNA: TGTGCCAGTAGTATTTATCGCCAGCCCCAGCATTTT. Protein: CASSIYRQPQHF.

The J gene is TRBJ2-1, the V gene TRBV7-6; no clear D. This CDR3 region has 16 residues. Germline-derived CDR1 and CDR2 are SGHVS and FNYEAQ. Trimming removed 2 bases from V and 8 bases from J, with 19 bases in between. The CDR3, as DNA: TGTGCCAGCAGCTTAATTGGTTGGCCAGTCGCCCATGAGCAGTTCTTC. It codes for CASSLIGWPVAHEQFF.

The chain couples TRBV5-5 to TRBJ1-5, with TRBD1 identical over 7 bases. The CDR3 runs to 13 residues. From germline, CDR1 is SGHKS and CDR2 YYEKEE (reference sequence). The V gene end was trimmed by 4 bases and the J gene end by 6 bases; junction bases not matched to a gene: 4. CDR3 region: CASSLTGSQPQHF. Written as DNA, the CDR3 is TGTGCCAGCAGCCTGACAGGGAGTCAGCCCCAGCATTTT.

The CDR3 is CASSPRDFSSPLHF. CDR3 bases: TGTGCCAGCAGCCCTCGGGACTTTTCCTCACCCCTCCACTTT. The chain carries TRBV11-2 and TRBJ1-6; possible D gene TRBD1, 5 bases. Germline-derived CDR1 and CDR2 are SGHAT and FQNNGV. V was trimmed by 5 bases and J by 10 bases, leaving 15 bases between them. This CDR3 spans 14 amino acids.

The chain combines TRBV15 with TRBJ2-1; D gene ambiguous. The CDR3 extends over 11 amino acids. Per the germline V gene, CDR1 is LNHNV and CDR2 is YYDKDF (reference sequence). The germline V and J ends were trimmed by 0 bases and 10 bases, with 4 bases remaining between them. DNA for the CDR3: TGTGCCACCAGCAGAGACGGAGAGCAGTTCTTC. This encodes CATSRDGEQFF. Based on the CDR3 plus reference TRBV15 and TRBJ2-1, the full variable domain is DAMVIQNPRYQVTQFGKPVTLSCSQTLNHNVMYWYQQKSSQAPKLLFHYYDKDFNNEADTPDNFQSRRPNTSFCFLDIRSPGLGDTAMYLCATSRDGEQFFGPGTRLTVL.

The rearrangement joins TRBV7-2 to TRBJ2-5; tentative D call: TRBD2 (6 bases). The V end was cut by 1 base, the J end by 2 bases, with 14 bases between. Germline CDR1 SGHTA, CDR2 FQGNSA. The CDR3 sequence is 16 residues long. As DNA, the CDR3 is TGTGCCAGCAGCTTAGGAGGGACTGCCTTTCAAGAGACCCAGTACTTC. It translates to CASSLGGTAFQETQYF.